These 3 T cell receptor beta chains were sequenced from one sample in a study of cytomegalovirus exposure and HLA in healthy donors. With 60 Vbeta and 13 Jbeta primers, the PCR was carried out. Here immunoSEQ multiplex PCR was the method, and the copy in TCRdb shows in-frame clones only, minus some. The sample includes about 190,000 clones, about 85% of them seen just once. The specimen sequenced was PBMCs. Source of these receptors: a woman between 50 and 59 years old in good health and CMV-seronegative.

This clone has only one observation. This rearrangement joins TRBV11-3 to TRBJ2-3; 10 bases agree with TRBD2. V trimming: 1 base; J trimming: 2 bases; junction bases outside the gene matches: 3. The CDR3 covers 16 residues. Germline lookup yields CDR1 SGHNT and CDR2 YENEEA. DNA of the CDR3: TGTGCCAGCAGCTTAGTAGCGGGAGGCCTCACAGATACGCAGTATTTT. Translated: CASSLVAGGLTDTQYF. Looking up the rest from reference TRBV11-3 and TRBJ2-3 gives the full variable domain: EAGVVQSPRYKIIEKKQPVAFWCNPISGHNTLYWYLQNLGQGPELLIRYENEEAVDDSQLPKDRFSAERLKGVDSTLKIQPAELGDSAVYLCASSLVAGGLTDTQYFGPGTRLTVL.

The chain employs TRBV4-3 and TRBJ2-1, with D perhaps matching TRBD1 (5 bases). The germline V and J ends were trimmed by 4 bases and 0 bases, with 13 bases remaining between them. This CDR3 comprises 16 residues. Germline values: CDR1 LGHNA, CDR2 YSLEER. In DNA form, the CDR3 reads TGCGCCAGCAGCCTAGGGGCCGCGGACTCCTACAATGAGCAGTTCTTC. Translating it yields CASSLGAADSYNEQFF.

This clone was recorded only once. The chain carries TRBV7-6 and TRBJ2-5; 7 bases line up with TRBD1. The better agreement between TRBJ2-7 and the DNA end casts doubt on the J call. This CDR3 is 15 amino acids long. Germline V gives CDR1 SGHVS, CDR2 FNYEAQ. CDR3 sequence (DNA): TGTGCCAGCAGCCCAGCCCGGGACAGCAACTACGAGCAGTACTTC. Translation gives CASSPARDSNYEQYF.